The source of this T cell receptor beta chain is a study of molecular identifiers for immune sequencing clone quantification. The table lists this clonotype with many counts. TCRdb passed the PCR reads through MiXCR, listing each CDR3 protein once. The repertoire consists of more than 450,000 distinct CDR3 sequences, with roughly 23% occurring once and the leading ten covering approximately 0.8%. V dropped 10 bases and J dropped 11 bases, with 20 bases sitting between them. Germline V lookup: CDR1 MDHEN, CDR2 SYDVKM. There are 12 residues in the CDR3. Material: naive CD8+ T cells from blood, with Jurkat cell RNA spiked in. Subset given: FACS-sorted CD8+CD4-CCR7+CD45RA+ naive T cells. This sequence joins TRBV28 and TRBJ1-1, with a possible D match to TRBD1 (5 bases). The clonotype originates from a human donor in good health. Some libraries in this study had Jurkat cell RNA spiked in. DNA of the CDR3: TGTGCCACAAACGGAAAACAGGCTTGGGCTTTCTTT. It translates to CATNGKQAWAFF. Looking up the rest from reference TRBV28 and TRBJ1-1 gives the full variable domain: DVKVTQSSRYLVKRTGEKVFLECVQDMDHENMFWYRQDPGLGLRLIYFSYDVKMKEKGDIPEGYSVSREKKERFSLILESASTNQTSMYLCATNGKQAWAFFGQGTRLTVV.